This T cell receptor (beta chain) was captured by sequencing in a study of blood T cells in healthy people across ages. Findings and limits, study-wide: Shifts in expanded clonotypes may have been confounded by donor CMV status, which was unknown. While age rose, TCR beta diversity per million T cells dropped in a roughly linear way.

As to this clonotype: The antigen remains unidentified.

Combining a sample-barcoded 5' primer with a J-beta primer mix, a second PCR ran for 7 to 11 cycles. MiXCR, run by TCRdb on the 5' RACE reads, gives a single entry per CDR3 protein. Seen here are 600,000 to 850,000 distinct CDR3 sequences, 20% to 25% observed once, and the top ten hold 9.4%. The CDR3 has 14 residues. Per germline, CDR1 DFQATT and CDR2 SNEGSKA (reference sequence). The ends were cut back, 3 bases at V and 7 bases at J, with 16 bases in the middle. These same records also appear under a second study, on T cells of mothers and their children.

Sequenced sample: blood. The V and J genes are TRBV20-1 and TRBJ2-1; a weak D match, TRBD1 (7 bases). The TCR originated in a boy aged 5 to 17 in good health. CDR3 amino acids: CSARDGRGRNEQFF. The CDR3 bases are TGCAGTGCTAGGGACGGCAGGGGGAGGAATGAGCAGTTCTTC.